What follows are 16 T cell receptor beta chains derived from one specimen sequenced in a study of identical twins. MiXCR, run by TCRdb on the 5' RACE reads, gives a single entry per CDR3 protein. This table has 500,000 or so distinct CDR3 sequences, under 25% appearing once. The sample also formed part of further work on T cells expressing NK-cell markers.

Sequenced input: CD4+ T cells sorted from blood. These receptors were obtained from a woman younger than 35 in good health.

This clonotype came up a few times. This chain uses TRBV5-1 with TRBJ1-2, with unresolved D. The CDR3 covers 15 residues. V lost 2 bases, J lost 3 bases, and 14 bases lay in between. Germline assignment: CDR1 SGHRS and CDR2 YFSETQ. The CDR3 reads CASSFEGTQYYGYTF. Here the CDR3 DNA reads TGCGCCAGCAGCTTTGAAGGCACACAATACTATGGCTACACCTTC.

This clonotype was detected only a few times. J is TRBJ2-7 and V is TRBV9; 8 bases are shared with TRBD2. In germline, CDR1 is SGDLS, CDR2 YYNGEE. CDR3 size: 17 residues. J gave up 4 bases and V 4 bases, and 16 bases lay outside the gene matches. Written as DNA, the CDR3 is TGTGCCAGCAGCCCCCGGGGAGCGGGAGTTGTGACTTACGAGCAGTACTTC. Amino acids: CASSPRGAGVVTYEQYF.

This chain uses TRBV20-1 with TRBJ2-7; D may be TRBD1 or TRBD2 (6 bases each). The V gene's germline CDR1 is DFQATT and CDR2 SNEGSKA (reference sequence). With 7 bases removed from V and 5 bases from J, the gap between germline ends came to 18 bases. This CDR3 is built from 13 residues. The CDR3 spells CSVLRGHFNEQYF. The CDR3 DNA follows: TGCAGTGTCCTACGGGGGCATTTCAACGAGCAGTACTTC.

The CDR3 is CASSHWGGGDNTEAFF. The CDR3 bases are TGTGCCAGCAGCCATTGGGGGGGAGGGGACAACACTGAAGCTTTCTTT. The rearrangement uses TRBV3-1 and TRBJ1-1; D might be TRBD1 (5 bases). The V and J ends lost 3 bases and 2 bases respectively, with 16 bases between them. This CDR3 spans 16 amino acids. Germline V lookup: CDR1 LGHDT, CDR2 YNNKEL (reference sequence).

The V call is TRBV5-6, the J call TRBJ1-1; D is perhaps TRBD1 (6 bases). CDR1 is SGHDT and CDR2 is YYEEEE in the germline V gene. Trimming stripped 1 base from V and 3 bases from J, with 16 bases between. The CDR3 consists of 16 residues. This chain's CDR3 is CASSLRQGRIDTEAFF. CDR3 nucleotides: TGTGCCAGCAGCTTGCGGCAGGGGAGGATTGACACTGAAGCTTTCTTT.

CDR3 protein: CAWRDSGRGNEQFF. The CDR3 coding sequence is TGTGCCTGGAGAGATAGCGGGAGAGGGAATGAGCAGTTCTTC. V and J are TRBV30 and TRBJ2-1, with 9 bases identical to TRBD2. Per germline, CDR1 GTSNPN and CDR2 SVGIG (reference sequence). Germline trimming cut 3 bases from V and 7 bases from J; bases unmatched to any gene: 7. The CDR3 totals 14 residues.

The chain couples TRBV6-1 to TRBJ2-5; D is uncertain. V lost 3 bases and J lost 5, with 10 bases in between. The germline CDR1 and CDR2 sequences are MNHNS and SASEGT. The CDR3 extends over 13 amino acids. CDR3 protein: CASSDPYGETQYF. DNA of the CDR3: TGTGCCAGCAGTGACCCATACGGGGAGACCCAGTACTTC.

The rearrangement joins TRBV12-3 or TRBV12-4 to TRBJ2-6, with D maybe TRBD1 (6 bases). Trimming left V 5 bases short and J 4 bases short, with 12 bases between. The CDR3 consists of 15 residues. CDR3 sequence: CASSPPGTGANVLTF. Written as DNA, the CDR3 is TGTGCCAGCAGTCCGCCGGGGACAGGGGCCAACGTCCTGACTTTC.

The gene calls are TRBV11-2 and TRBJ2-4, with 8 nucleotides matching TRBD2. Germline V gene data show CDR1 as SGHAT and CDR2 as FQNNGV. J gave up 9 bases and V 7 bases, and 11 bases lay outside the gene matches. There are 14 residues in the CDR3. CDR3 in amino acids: CASTPGSGRIIQYF. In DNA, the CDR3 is TGTGCCAGCACTCCGGGGAGCGGGAGAATCATTCAGTACTTC. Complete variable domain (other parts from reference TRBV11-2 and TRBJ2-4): EAGVAQSPRYKIIEKRQSVAFWCNPISGHATLYWYQQILGQGPKLLIQFQNNGVVDDSQLPKDRFSAERLKGVDSTLKIQPAKLEDSAVYLCASTPGSGRIIQYFGAGTRLSVL.

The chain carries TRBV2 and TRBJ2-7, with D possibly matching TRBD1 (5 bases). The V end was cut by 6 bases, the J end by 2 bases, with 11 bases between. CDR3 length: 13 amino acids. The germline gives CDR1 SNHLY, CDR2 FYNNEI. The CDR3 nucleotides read TGTGCCAGCAGCCCAGGGTACCCCTACGAGCAGTACTTC. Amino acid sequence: CASSPGYPYEQYF.

The CDR3 protein is CSAGQSNTEAFF. In DNA, the CDR3 is TGCAGTGCCGGACAGTCGAACACTGAAGCTTTCTTT. This sequence joins TRBV20-1 and TRBJ1-1, with D possibly TRBD1 on 6 matching bases. The CDR3 spans 12 residues. Germline loops: CDR1 DFQATT, CDR2 SNEGSKA (reference sequence). With 6 bases removed from V and 1 base from J, the gap between germline ends came to 9 bases.

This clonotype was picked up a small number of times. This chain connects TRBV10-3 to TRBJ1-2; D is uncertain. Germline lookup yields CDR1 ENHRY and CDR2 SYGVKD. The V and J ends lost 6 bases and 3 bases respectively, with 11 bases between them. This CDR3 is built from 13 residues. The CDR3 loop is CAIRETAHYGYTF. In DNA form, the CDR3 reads TGTGCCATCAGAGAGACGGCCCACTATGGCTACACCTTC.

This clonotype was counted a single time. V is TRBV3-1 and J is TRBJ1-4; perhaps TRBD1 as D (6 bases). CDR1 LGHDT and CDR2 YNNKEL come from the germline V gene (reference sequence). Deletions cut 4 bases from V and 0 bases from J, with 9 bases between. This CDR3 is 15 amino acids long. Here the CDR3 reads CASSRGDTTNEKLFF. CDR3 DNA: TGTGCCAGCAGCCGGGGGGACACAACTAATGAAAAACTGTTTTTT.

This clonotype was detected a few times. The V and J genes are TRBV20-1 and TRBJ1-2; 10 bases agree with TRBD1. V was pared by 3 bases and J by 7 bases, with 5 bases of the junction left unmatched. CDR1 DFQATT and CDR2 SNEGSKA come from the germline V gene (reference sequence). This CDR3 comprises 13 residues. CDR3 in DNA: TGCAGTGCTAGGGAGGGACAGGGGTTTGGCTACACCTTC. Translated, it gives CSAREGQGFGYTF.

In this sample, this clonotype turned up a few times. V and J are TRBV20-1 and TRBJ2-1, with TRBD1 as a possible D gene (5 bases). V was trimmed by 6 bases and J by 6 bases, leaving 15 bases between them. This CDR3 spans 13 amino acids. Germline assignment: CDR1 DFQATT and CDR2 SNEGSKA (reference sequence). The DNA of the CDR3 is TGCAGTGCGCCTGCCCCAGGGCGCAATGAGCAGTTCTTC. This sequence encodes CSAPAPGRNEQFF.

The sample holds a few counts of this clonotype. The CDR3 DNA follows: TGTGCCATCAGGAACCAAGAGACCCAGTACTTC. Its translation is CAIRNQETQYF. V and J are TRBV10-3 and TRBJ2-5, with D unresolved. Deletions cut 6 bases from V and 0 bases from J, with 2 bases between. From germline, CDR1 is ENHRY and CDR2 SYGVKD. The CDR3 totals 11 residues.